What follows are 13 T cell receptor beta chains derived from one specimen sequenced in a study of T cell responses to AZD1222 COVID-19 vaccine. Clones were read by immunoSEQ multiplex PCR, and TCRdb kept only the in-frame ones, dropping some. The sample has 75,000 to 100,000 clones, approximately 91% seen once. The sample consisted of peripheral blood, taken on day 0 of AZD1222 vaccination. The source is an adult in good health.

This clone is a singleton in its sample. The CDR3 DNA sequence: TGTGCCAGCTCACCACCGGCCGGGATAAACTCCTACGAGCAGTACTTC. This gives the protein CASSPPAGINSYEQYF. The V gene is TRBV18, the J gene TRBJ2-7; D may be TRBD2 (5 bases). The CDR3 sequence is 16 residues long. V lost 0 bases and J lost 0, with 12 bases in between. CDR1 KGHSH and CDR2 LQKENI come from the germline V gene.

The CDR3 loop is CASSEAGSGANVLTF. In DNA, the CDR3 is TGTGCCAGCAGTGAAGCTGGGTCTGGGGCCAACGTCCTGACTTTC. This sequence joins TRBV6-1 and TRBJ2-6, with D unresolved. Germline lookup yields CDR1 MNHNS and CDR2 SASEGT. The CDR3 has 15 amino acids. The V end lost 0 bases, the J end lost 1 base, and 4 bases lay between the germline ends.

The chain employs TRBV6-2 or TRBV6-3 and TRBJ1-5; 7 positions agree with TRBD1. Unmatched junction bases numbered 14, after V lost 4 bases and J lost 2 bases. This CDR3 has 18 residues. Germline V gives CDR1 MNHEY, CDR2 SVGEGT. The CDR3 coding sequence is TGTGCCAGCAGTTCTCGTCTGACAGGGAAGATTGGCAATCAGCCCCAGCATTTT. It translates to CASSSRLTGKIGNQPQHF.

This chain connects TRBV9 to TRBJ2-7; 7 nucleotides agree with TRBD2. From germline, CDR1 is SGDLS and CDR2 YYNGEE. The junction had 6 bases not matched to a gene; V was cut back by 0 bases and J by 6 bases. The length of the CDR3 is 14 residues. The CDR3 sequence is CASSVGVGGSEQYF. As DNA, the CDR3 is TGTGCCAGCAGCGTAGGGGTGGGAGGGAGCGAGCAGTACTTC.

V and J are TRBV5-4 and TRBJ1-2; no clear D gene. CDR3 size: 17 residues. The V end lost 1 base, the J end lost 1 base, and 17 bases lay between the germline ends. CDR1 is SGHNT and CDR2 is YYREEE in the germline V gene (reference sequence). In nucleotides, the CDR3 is TGTGCCAGCAGCTTGAGGCTGATCGACGGGCGTAACTATGGCTACACCTTC. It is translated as CASSLRLIDGRNYGYTF.

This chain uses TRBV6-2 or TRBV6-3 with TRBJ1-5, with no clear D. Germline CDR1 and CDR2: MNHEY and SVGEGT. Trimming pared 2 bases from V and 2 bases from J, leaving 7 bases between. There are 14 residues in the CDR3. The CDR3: CASSYNAGNQPQHF. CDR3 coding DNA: TGTGCCAGCAGTTACAATGCGGGCAATCAGCCCCAGCATTTT.

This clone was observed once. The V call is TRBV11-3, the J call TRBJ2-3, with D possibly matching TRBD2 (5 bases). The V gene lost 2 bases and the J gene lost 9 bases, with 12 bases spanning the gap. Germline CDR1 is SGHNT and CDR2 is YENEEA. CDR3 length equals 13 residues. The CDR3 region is CASSLQDTGTQYF. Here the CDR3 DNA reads TGTGCCAGCAGCTTACAAGACACGGGAACGCAGTATTTT. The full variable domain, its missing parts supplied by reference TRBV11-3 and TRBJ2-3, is EAGVVQSPRYKIIEKKQPVAFWCNPISGHNTLYWYLQNLGQGPELLIRYENEEAVDDSQLPKDRFSAERLKGVDSTLKIQPAELGDSAVYLCASSLQDTGTQYFGPGTRLTVL.

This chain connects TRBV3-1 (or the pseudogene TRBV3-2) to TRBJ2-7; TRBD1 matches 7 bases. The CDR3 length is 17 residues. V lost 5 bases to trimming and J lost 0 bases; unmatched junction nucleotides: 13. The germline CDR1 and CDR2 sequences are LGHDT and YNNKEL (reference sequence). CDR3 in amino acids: CASSKKGGRTPSYEQYF. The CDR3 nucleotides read TGTGCCAGCAGCAAGAAAGGGGGCAGGACACCCTCCTACGAGCAGTACTTC.

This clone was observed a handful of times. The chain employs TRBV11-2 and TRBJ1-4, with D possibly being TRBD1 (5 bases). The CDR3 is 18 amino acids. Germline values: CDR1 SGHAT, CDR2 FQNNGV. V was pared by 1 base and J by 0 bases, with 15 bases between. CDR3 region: CASSLGRQNFATNEKLFF. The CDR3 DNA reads TGTGCCAGCAGCTTAGGGCGACAGAACTTTGCAACTAATGAAAAACTGTTTTTT. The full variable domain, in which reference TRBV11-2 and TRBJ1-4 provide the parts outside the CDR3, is EAGVAQSPRYKIIEKRQSVAFWCNPISGHATLYWYQQILGQGPKLLIQFQNNGVVDDSQLPKDRFSAERLKGVDSTLKIQPAKLEDSAVYLCASSLGRQNFATNEKLFFGSGTQLSVL.

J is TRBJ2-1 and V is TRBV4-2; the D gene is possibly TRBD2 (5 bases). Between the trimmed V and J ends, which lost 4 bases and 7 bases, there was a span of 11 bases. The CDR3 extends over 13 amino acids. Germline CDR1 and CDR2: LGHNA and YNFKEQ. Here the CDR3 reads CASSPRRGNEQFF. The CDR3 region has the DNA TGTGCCAGCAGCCCACGTAGAGGGAATGAGCAGTTCTTC.

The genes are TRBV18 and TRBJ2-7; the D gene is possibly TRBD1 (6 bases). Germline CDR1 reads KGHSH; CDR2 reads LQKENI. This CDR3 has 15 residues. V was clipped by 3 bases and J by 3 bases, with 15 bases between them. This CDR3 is CASSPPGTIHYEQYF. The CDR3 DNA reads TGTGCCAGCTCACCCCCCGGGACAATCCACTACGAGCAGTACTTC.

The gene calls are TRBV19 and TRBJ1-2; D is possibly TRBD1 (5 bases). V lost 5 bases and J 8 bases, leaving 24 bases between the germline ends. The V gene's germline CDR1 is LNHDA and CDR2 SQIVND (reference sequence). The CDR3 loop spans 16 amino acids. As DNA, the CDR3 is TGTGCCAGTAGTCTACAGAAGGGGCAGGGACGATGGGGCTACACCTTC. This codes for CASSLQKGQGRWGYTF.

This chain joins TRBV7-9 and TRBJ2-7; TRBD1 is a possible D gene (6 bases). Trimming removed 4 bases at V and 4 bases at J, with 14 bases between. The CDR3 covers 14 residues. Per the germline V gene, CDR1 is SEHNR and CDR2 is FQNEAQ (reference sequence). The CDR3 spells CASSSRQEPYEQYF. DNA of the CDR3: TGTGCCAGCAGCTCACGACAGGAACCTTACGAGCAGTACTTC.